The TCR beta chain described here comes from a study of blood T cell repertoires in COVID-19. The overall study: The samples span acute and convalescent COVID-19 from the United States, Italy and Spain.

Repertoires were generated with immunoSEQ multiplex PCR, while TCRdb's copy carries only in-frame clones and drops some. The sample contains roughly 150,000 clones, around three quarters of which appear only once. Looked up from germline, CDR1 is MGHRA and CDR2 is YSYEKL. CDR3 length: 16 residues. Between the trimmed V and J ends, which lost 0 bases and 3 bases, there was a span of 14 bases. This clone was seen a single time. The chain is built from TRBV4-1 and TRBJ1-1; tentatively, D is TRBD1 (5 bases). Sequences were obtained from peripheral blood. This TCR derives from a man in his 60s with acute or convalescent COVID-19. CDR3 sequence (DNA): TGCGCCAGCAGCCAAGATGAAGGGGTAGTAGACACTGAAGCTTTCTTT. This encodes CASSQDEGVVDTEAFF.